This T cell receptor (beta chain) was recovered during a study of T cell responses to AZD1222 COVID-19 vaccine. Study-level results: Spike-specific TCRs gained breadth and depth after people received two AZD1222 doses. Just a handful of AZD1222 recipients were seropositive at baseline. Epitopes outside B.1.351 and B.1.1.7 mutated regions reportedly drew nearly half of spike TCRs.

Regarding this clone: As yet, its antigen is unknown. Other DNA sequences of this sample code for an identical CDR3.

Germline CDR1 is MDHEN and CDR2 is SYDVKM. V was trimmed by 4 bases and J by 1 base, leaving 10 bases between them. The CDR3 length is 14 residues. Only in-frame clones appear in the TCRdb table, and some are missing; sequencing was by immunoSEQ multiplex PCR. The sample shows fewer than 85,000 clones, 85% to 90% of them seen only once. The V gene is TRBV28, the J gene TRBJ1-1; perhaps TRBD1 as D (6 bases). Sequenced here: peripheral blood, sampled on day 0 of AZD1222 vaccination. The receptor was derived from an adult in good health. DNA for the CDR3: TGTGCCAGCAGTTCAGGAGGGGGGAACACTGAAGCTTTCTTT. Translation: CASSSGGGNTEAFF.